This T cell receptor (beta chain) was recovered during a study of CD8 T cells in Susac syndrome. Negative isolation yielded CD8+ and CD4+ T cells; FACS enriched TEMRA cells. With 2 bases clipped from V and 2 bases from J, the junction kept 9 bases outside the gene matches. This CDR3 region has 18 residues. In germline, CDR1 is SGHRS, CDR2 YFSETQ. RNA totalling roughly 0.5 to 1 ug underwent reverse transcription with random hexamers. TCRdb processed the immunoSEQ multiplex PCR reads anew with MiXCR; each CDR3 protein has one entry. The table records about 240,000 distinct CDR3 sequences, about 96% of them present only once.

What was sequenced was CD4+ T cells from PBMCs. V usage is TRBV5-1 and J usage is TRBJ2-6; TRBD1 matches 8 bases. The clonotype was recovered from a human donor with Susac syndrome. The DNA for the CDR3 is TGCGCCAGCAGCTTAACGACAGGGGAGAAGACTGGGGCCAACGTCCTGACTTTC. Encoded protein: CASSLTTGEKTGANVLTF.